Sequencing of this T cell receptor (beta chain) was carried out in a study of CXCR3-negative and CXCR3-positive naive CD8 T cells. About the study: For each library, about 1.5 +/- 0.3 million TRB reads were obtained, some 130 million in total.

The TRB cDNA libraries were prepared by 5' RACE with UMI labels. TCRdb re-called the 5' RACE reads and catalogs CDR3 proteins one per entry, DNA excluded. The repertoire table contains approximately 8,100 distinct CDR3 sequences. Germline V gene data show CDR1 as SNHLY and CDR2 as FYNNEI. The CDR3 contains 18 residues. General observations from the study: Surface CD5 was comparable between naive subsets; TCR strength was inferred from TRB CDR3 properties. Memory CD8+ cells had much lower diversity, and both naive subsets had comparably high diversity.

As concerns this clonotype: Its antigen is undetermined.

Definition of naive CD8+ T cells rested on a CD45RO-CCR7+CD27+CD95- profile. This chain uses TRBV2 with TRBJ2-6; the TCRdb call, TRBD2, lacks DNA for checking. The sample comprised naive CXCR3- CD8+ T cells from blood. This sample's subset: CD45RO-CCR7+CD27+CD95- naive CD8+ T cells lacking CXCR3 (TNR3-). The receptor was derived from a human donor in good health. Some clones in this sample may be carry-over from other donors' samples. The chain's CDR3 is CASSYGRPPFSGANVLTF.